These T cell receptor beta chains were read from a single sample in a study of T cell responses to AZD1222 COVID-19 vaccine. Libraries were prepared by immunoSEQ multiplex PCR; TCRdb keeps only in-frame clonotypes and omits some of them. The repertoire holds 85,000 to 110,000 clones, with about 87% as singletons. The material was peripheral blood, obtained on day 0 of AZD1222 vaccination. The receptors come from an adult in good health. Each CDR3 is given with its conserved first and last residue. Each record gives: J gene, D gene, CDR3 length, clone size, V gene, CDR3 protein, CDR3 DNA. A D gene is named only where the DNA matches it firmly. Not every row has a clone size; where given, it reads once, few, many or a size class.

j_gene: TRBJ1-5
d_gene: .
len: 14
abundance: .
v_gene: TRBV10-2
CDR3aa: CASSESLGRQPQHF
CDR3nt: TGCGCCAGCAGTGAGTCGTTGGGGAGGCAGCCCCAGCATTTT

j_gene: TRBJ2-5
d_gene: .
len: 13
abundance: once
v_gene: TRBV7-9
CDR3aa: CASSFTGGETQYF
CDR3nt: TGTGCCAGCAGCTTCACGGGTGGGGAGACCCAGTACTTC

j_gene: TRBJ2-7
d_gene: .
len: 16
abundance: .
v_gene: TRBV7-8
CDR3aa: CASSFVTGTGSYEQYF
CDR3nt: TGTGCCAGCAGCTTCGTAACCGGGACGGGATCCTACGAGCAGTACTTC

j_gene: TRBJ1-1
d_gene: TRBD1
len: 17
abundance: .
v_gene: TRBV28
CDR3aa: CASSVPGTGGGRAEAFF
CDR3nt: TGTGCCAGCAGTGTGCCCGGGACAGGGGGCGGTCGGGCTGAAGCTTTCTTT

j_gene: TRBJ1-4
d_gene: .
len: 14
abundance: .
v_gene: TRBV27
CDR3aa: CASSSNDRNEKLFF
CDR3nt: TGTGCCAGCAGCTCGAATGACAGAAATGAAAAACTGTTTTTT

j_gene: TRBJ2-3
d_gene: .
len: 13
abundance: .
v_gene: TRBV29-1
CDR3aa: CSVQGLGTDTQYF
CDR3nt: TGCAGCGTCCAGGGTTTGGGCACAGATACGCAGTATTTT

j_gene: TRBJ2-3
d_gene: TRBD1
len: 15
abundance: .
v_gene: TRBV11-1
CDR3aa: CASSLVGTGLDTQYF
CDR3nt: TGTGCCAGCAGCTTAGTTGGGACAGGGTTAGATACGCAGTATTTT

j_gene: TRBJ1-1
d_gene: TRBD1
len: 14
abundance: .
v_gene: TRBV10-3
CDR3aa: CAISSRGANTEAFF
CDR3nt: TGTGCCATCAGCTCCAGGGGGGCGAACACTGAAGCTTTCTTT

j_gene: TRBJ1-5
d_gene: TRBD1
len: 17
abundance: .
v_gene: TRBV15
CDR3aa: CATSRAKGAQGNQPQHF
CDR3nt: TGTGCCACCAGCAGAGCTAAGGGGGCGCAAGGCAATCAGCCCCAGCATTTT

j_gene: TRBJ2-3
d_gene: TRBD2
len: 16
abundance: once
v_gene: TRBV19
CDR3aa: CASRKLAGERTDTQYF
CDR3nt: TGTGCCAGTAGGAAACTAGCGGGGGAACGCACAGATACGCAGTATTTT

j_gene: TRBJ1-1
d_gene: .
len: 14
abundance: .
v_gene: TRBV7-3
CDR3aa: CASSLPISNTEAFF
CDR3nt: TGTGCCAGCAGCTTACCCATATCTAACACTGAAGCTTTCTTT

j_gene: TRBJ1-3
d_gene: .
len: 16
abundance: few
v_gene: TRBV9
CDR3aa: CASSVALGDPGNTIYF
CDR3nt: TGTGCCAGCAGCGTCGCCTTGGGTGACCCTGGAAACACCATATATTTT

j_gene: TRBJ2-1
d_gene: .
len: 16
abundance: .
v_gene: TRBV7-2
CDR3aa: CASSLVAGSTKNEQFF
CDR3nt: TGTGCCAGCAGCTTAGTCGCCGGGAGCACTAAAAATGAGCAGTTCTTC

j_gene: TRBJ1-6
d_gene: .
len: 16
abundance: .
v_gene: TRBV9
CDR3aa: CASSVDASSYNSPLHF
CDR3nt: TGTGCCAGCAGCGTCGACGCGAGCTCCTATAATTCACCCCTCCACTTT

j_gene: TRBJ2-7
d_gene: TRBD1
len: 14
abundance: .
v_gene: TRBV30
CDR3aa: CAWSPGQGGYEQYF
CDR3nt: TGTGCCTGGAGTCCAGGACAGGGGGGGTACGAGCAGTACTTC